A single sample is the source of the 10 T cell receptor beta chains below, sequenced in a study of blood T cells in healthy people across ages. Using a J-beta primer mix together with a sample-barcoded 5' primer, a second PCR was run for roughly 7 to 11 cycles. One entry per CDR3 protein results from TCRdb running MiXCR on the 5' RACE reads. The sample has about 1.8 million distinct CDR3 sequences, 49% seen once. The sequenced sample was blood. The receptors come from a woman aged 40 to 49 in good health.

This clonotype was seen a handful of times. The CDR3 coding sequence is TGTGCCAGCAGCCTTTGGGACGGGTTCACAGATACGCAGTATTTT. Its protein is CASSLWDGFTDTQYF. This chain joins TRBV7-2 and TRBJ2-3; D may be TRBD1 or TRBD2 (5 bases each). CDR3 length: 15 residues. CDR1 is SGHTA and CDR2 is FQGNSA in the germline V gene. Between the trimmed V and J ends, which lost 5 bases and 2 bases, there was a span of 14 bases.

This clonotype was seen only a few times. The chain employs TRBV3-1 and TRBJ2-5; TRBD2 matches at 9 bases. The CDR3 extends over 16 amino acids. J lost 2 bases, V lost 4 bases, and 8 bases had no gene match. Germline CDR1 reads LGHDT; CDR2 reads YNNKEL (reference sequence). The CDR3 sequence is CASSLFASGVQETQYF. The CDR3 DNA reads as TGTGCCAGCAGCCTCTTCGCTAGCGGGGTACAAGAGACCCAGTACTTC.

CDR3 DNA sequence: TGCAGTGCTAGAGGGGCTCGGACTAGCGGGGGGGCGGTTAAAGATACGCAGTATTTT. This encodes CSARGARTSGGAVKDTQYF. The chain has TRBV20-1 and TRBJ2-3, with 15 positions matching TRBD2. The CDR3 runs 19 residues. Germline CDR1 and CDR2: DFQATT and SNEGSKA (reference sequence). Trimming cost V 1 base and J 5 bases; bases outside gene matches: 13.

As for this clonotype: A single base separates this from a much larger clone, so it may be a read error. The chain is built from TRBV20-1 and TRBJ1-2; no definite D call. Germline CDR1 reads DFQATT; CDR2 reads SNEGSKA (reference sequence). The V and J ends lost 3 bases and 2 bases respectively, with 16 bases between them. The CDR3 has 15 residues. The CDR3 DNA reads as TGCAGTGCTAGCACCAGGCCCCCTCAGAACTATGGCTACACCTTC. This sequence encodes CSASTRPPQNYGYTF.

This clonotype occurred once. The chain joins TRBV28 to TRBJ2-1, with TRBD2 as a possible D gene (7 bases). This CDR3 comprises 16 residues. V lost 3 bases and J 7 bases, leaving 19 bases between the germline ends. The germline gives CDR1 MDHEN, CDR2 SYDVKM. DNA of the CDR3: TGTGCCAGCAGTTTGTCTTGGGGGGGGCCCGGGAATGAGCAGTTCTTC. It codes for CASSLSWGGPGNEQFF.

The chain links TRBV20-1 to TRBJ2-5; D remains ambiguous. V was trimmed by 0 bases and J by 5 bases, leaving 7 bases between them. CDR1 DFQATT and CDR2 SNEGSKA come from the germline V gene (reference sequence). This CDR3 contains 12 residues. CDR3 in amino acids: CSARETSETQYF. CDR3 coding DNA: TGCAGTGCTAGAGAAACAAGTGAGACCCAGTACTTC.

The chain joins TRBV28 to TRBJ1-2; 10 bases agree with TRBD1. CDR3 length equals 19 residues. Per germline, CDR1 MDHEN and CDR2 SYDVKM. Trimming cost V 2 bases and J 2 bases; bases outside gene matches: 14. In DNA form, the CDR3 reads TGTGCCAGCAGTTTAAGGGGACCGGGACAGGGGAGACGAAACTATGGCTACACCTTC. Amino acids: CASSLRGPGQGRRNYGYTF.

Only a few counts were recorded for this clonotype. In nucleotides, the CDR3 is TGTGCCAGCAGCCCGAATACGCAGTATTTT. As protein: CASSPNTQYF. The chain is built from TRBV9 and TRBJ2-3; no reliable D call. V lost 4 bases to trimming and J lost 7 bases, with 4 bases between them. The CDR3 runs to 10 residues. Germline assignment: CDR1 SGDLS and CDR2 YYNGEE.

This clonotype was counted a few times. V and J are TRBV15 and TRBJ2-7, with TRBD1 matching over 8 bases. Germline-derived CDR1 and CDR2 are LNHNV and YYDKDF (reference sequence). The length of the CDR3 is 19 residues. The ends lost 2 bases at V and 3 bases at J; junction bases unmatched: 18. CDR3 coding DNA: TGTGCCACCAGCAGACTACCGACAGGGGACTTCATTACGAGCTACGAGCAGTACTTC. It encodes CATSRLPTGDFITSYEQYF.

This clonotype was counted only a few times. The V gene is TRBV24-1, the J gene TRBJ2-7; the D is unclear. Deletions cut 1 base from V and 10 bases from J, with 7 bases between. This CDR3 region has 11 residues. Germline-derived CDR1 and CDR2 are KGHDR and SFDVKD. The CDR3 DNA is TGTGCCACCAGTGATTTAAGGGCACAGTACTTC. Its translation: CATSDLRAQYF.